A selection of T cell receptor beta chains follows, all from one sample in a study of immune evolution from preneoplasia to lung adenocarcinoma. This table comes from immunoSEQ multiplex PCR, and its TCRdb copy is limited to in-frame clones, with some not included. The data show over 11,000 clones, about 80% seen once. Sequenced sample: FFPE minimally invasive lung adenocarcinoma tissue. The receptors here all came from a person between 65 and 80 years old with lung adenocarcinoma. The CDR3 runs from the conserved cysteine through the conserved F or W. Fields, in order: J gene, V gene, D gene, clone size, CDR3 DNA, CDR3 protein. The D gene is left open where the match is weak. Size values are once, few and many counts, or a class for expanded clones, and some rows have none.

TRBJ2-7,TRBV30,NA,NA,TGTGCCTGGAGTACCTCCTACGAGCAGTACTTC,CAWSTSYEQYF
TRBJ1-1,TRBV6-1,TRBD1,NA,TGTGCCAGCAGGCGCGGACAGGGGGCGCCTGAAGCTTTCTTT,CASRRGQGAPEAFF
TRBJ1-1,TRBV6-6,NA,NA,TGTGCCAGCAAATTCAGTTCTATGAACACTGAAGCTTTCTTT,CASKFSSMNTEAFF
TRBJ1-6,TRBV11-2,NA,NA,TGTGCCAGCAGCTCCCACCGTAATTCACCCCTCCACTTT,CASSSHRNSPLHF
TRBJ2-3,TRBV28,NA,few,TGTGCCAGCGGTCCAGGTGTCCCAGATACGCAGTATTTT,CASGPGVPDTQYF
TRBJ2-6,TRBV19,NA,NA,TGTGCCAGTAGTCCGACAGGAGGGGCCAACGTCCTGACTTTC,CASSPTGGANVLTF
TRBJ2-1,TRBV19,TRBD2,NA,TGTGCCAGTAGTTCGGGACTAGCGGGAGGGCCGCCGTTCTTC,CASSSGLAGGPPFF
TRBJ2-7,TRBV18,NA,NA,TGTGCCAGCTCACCACCCTCAGGGGGGTACGAGCAGTACTTC,CASSPPSGGYEQYF
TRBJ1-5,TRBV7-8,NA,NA,TGTGCCAGCAGCCCATCCCTTTCCAATCAGCCCCAGCATTTT,CASSPSLSNQPQHF
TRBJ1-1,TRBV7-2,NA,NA,TGTGCCAGCAGCGCAGAGGTGGGGGTTTCGGCTTTCTTT,CASSAEVGVSAFF
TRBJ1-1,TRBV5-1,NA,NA,TGCGCCAGCAGCGGCAGGGGAGAGGGCACTGAAGCTTTCTTT,CASSGRGEGTEAFF
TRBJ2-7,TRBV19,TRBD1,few,TGTGCCAGTAGTATAGGAGGACAGGGCTACGAGCAGTACTTC,CASSIGGQGYEQYF
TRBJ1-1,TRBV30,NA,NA,TGTGCCTGGAGCCGAGACCCCGGAGCTTTCTTT,CAWSRDPGAFF
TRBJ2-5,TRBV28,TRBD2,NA,TGTGCCAGCAGTAGGGGAGGACTAGCGGGAGTGATGTCATTAGAGACCCAGTACTTC,CASSRGGLAGVMSLETQYF
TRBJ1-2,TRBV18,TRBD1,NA,TGTGCCAGCTCACCGACAGGGAACTATGGCTACACCTTC,CASSPTGNYGYTF
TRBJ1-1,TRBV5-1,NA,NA,TGCGCCAGCAGCTTGGGCGCTAACACTGAAGCTTTCTTT,CASSLGANTEAFF
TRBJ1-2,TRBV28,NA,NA,TGTGCCAGCAGTTTATCAGGGGAAGTGTCCTATGGCTACACCTTC,CASSLSGEVSYGYTF
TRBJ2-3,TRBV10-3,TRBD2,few,TGTGCCATTGGAGGCGGGGGGCGGGATACGCAGTATTTT,CAIGGGGRDTQYF
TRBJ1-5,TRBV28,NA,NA,TGTGCCAGCAGTTTAGCGACAGCCAATCAGCCCCAGCATTTT,CASSLATANQPQHF
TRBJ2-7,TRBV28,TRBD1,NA,TGTGCCAGCAATGCTTGGGACAGGGGCTACGAGCAGTACTTC,CASNAWDRGYEQYF
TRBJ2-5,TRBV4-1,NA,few,TGCGCCAGCAGCCAAGAGGAGGGGGCGACCCAGTACTTC,CASSQEEGATQYF
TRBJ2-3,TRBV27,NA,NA,TGTGCCAGCAGTCCCCTATGGGGGACTAGCACAGATACGCAGTATTTT,CASSPLWGTSTDTQYF
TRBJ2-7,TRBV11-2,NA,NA,TGTGCCAGCAGCTTAGTTGGAGGGAACGAGCAGTACTTC,CASSLVGGNEQYF
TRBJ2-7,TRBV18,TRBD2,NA,TGTGCCAGCTCCCCCACTAGCGGTTCCCCCTACGAGCAGTACTTC,CASSPTSGSPYEQYF
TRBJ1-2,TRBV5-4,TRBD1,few,TGTGCCAGCAGCCCCTCGACAGGGTCCTATGGCTACACCTTC,CASSPSTGSYGYTF
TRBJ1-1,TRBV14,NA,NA,TGTGCCAGCAGCCCACAGGCCACGAACACTGAAGCTTTCTTT,CASSPQATNTEAFF
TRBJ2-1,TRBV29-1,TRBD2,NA,TGCAGCGTTCTACTAGCGGGAGTGCACAATGAGCAGTTCTTC,CSVLLAGVHNEQFF
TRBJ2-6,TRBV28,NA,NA,TGTGCCAGCAGTTTAAGGGGGTCTAAATCTGGGGCCAACGTCCTGACTTTC,CASSLRGSKSGANVLTF
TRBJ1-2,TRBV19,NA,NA,TGTGCCAGTTGGACAGTTGGTGGCTACACCTTC,CASWTVGGYTF
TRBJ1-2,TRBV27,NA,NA,TGTGCCAGCAGTTTTTCAGGACAAAACTATGGCTACACCTTC,CASSFSGQNYGYTF
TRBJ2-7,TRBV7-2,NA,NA,TGTGCCAGCAGCTTAGGTGATGGCAGCCGGCACGAGCAGTACTTC,CASSLGDGSRHEQYF
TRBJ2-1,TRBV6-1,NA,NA,TGTGCCAGCAGTCCCGAGAGGGAGCAGTTCTTC,CASSPEREQFF
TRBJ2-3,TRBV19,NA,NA,TGTGCCAGTAGTAGGACAGCTGGCACAGATACGCAGTATTTT,CASSRTAGTDTQYF
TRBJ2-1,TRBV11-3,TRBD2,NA,TGTGCCAGCAGCCCCGGGGGGATACGGGAGCAGTTCTTC,CASSPGGIREQFF
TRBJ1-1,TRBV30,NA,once,TGTGCCTGGGGGGCTAGTATGAACACTGAAGCTTTCTTT,CAWGASMNTEAFF
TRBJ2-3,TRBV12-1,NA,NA,TGTGCCACCCCGACTAGCGGGAGCTCAGATACGCAGTATTTT,CATPTSGSSDTQYF
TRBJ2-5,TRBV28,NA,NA,TGTGCCAGCAGTTTGGAGGCAGGGTGGGGTGGCGTGGGGGAGACCCAGTACTTC,CASSLEAGWGGVGETQYF
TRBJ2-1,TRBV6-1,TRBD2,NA,TGTGCCAGCAGGGGGAGCGGGGGGGCCCAGTTCTTC,CASRGSGGAQFF
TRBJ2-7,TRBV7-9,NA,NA,TGTGCCAGCAGCGGACCAGGGTCATACGAGCAGTACTTC,CASSGPGSYEQYF
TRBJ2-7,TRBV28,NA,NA,TGTGCCAGCAGTTTGGAGGTCGGGGAGCAGTACTTC,CASSLEVGEQYF
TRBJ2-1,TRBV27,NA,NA,TGTGCCAGCAGTTTAAGAGGGAAAGACAGGAGCTCCTACAATGAGCAGTTCTTC,CASSLRGKDRSSYNEQFF
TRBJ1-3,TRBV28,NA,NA,TGTGCCAGCAGTACCTACGGGGGACATAGTGGAAACACCATATATTTT,CASSTYGGHSGNTIYF
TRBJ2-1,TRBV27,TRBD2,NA,TGTGCCAGCAGTTCGAGCTATAGCGGGCGCACCTACAATGAGCAGTTCTTC,CASSSSYSGRTYNEQFF
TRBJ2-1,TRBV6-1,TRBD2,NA,TGTGCCAGCAGAAGGACTAGCGGGACCGGTGATGAGCAGTTCTTC,CASRRTSGTGDEQFF
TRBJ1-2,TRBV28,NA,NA,TGTGCCAGCAGTTTATGGAAGCCCCCTGGCTACACCTTC,CASSLWKPPGYTF
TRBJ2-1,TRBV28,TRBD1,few,TGTGCCAGCAGCCCACTCGGACAGGAGTACAATGAGCAGTTCTTC,CASSPLGQEYNEQFF
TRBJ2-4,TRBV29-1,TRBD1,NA,TGCAGCGTCGGGGACAGAAACATTCAGTACTTC,CSVGDRNIQYF
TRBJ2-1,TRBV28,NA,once,TGTGCCAGCAGTTCCGGAGGTGGCTCCTACAATGAGCAGTTCTTC,CASSSGGGSYNEQFF
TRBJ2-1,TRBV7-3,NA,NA,TGTGCCAGCAGCTTAACTGCGGGTTACAATGAGCAGTTCTTC,CASSLTAGYNEQFF
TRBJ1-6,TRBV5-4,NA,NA,TGTGCCAGCAGCCTTGGGAGTCCCCAAGGTTCACCCCTCCACTTT,CASSLGSPQGSPLHF
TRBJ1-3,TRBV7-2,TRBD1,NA,TGTGCCAGCAGCTTGGACAGGGGAAACACCATATATTTT,CASSLDRGNTIYF
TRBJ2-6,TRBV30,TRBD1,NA,TGTGCCTGGAGTGGCTCCCCGGGACAGGGGGCGCATGGGGCCAACGTCCTGACTTTC,CAWSGSPGQGAHGANVLTF
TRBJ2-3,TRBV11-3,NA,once,TGTGCCAGCAGCTCCCGGGACTCAGGCGATACGCAGTATTTT,CASSSRDSGDTQYF
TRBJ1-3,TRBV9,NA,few,TGTGCCAGCAGCGTAGGGGACGGTTCTGGAAACACCATATATTTT,CASSVGDGSGNTIYF
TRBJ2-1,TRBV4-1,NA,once,TGCGCCAGCAGCCGGGACACCGGCAATGAGCAGTTCTTC,CASSRDTGNEQFF
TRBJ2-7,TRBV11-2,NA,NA,TGTGCCAGCAGCCACAGGGAGGGGACCTACGAGCAGTACTTC,CASSHREGTYEQYF
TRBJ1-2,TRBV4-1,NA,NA,TGCGCCAGCAGCCAACCCTCCGATAGGCGCGGCTACACCTTC,CASSQPSDRRGYTF